Following are 11 T cell receptor beta chains from one sample sequenced in a study of PD-1 blockade in classical Hodgkin lymphoma (dated by TCRdb to 2018 to 2020). Read against the paper, the sample's time point label means: cycle 4 day 1 (C4D1), after more than five weeks of nivolumab. All trial patients had relapsed after autologous stem cell transplantation, with cohorts A, B and C differing in prior brentuximab vedotin exposure. Libraries were prepared through the immunoSEQ multiplex PCR assay. This immuneACCESS table, as held by TCRdb, lists in-frame sequences with V and J called but not all clones. Of the missing ones, under half trace to an unresolved V gene in checked studies; the others have no known cause. This sample is represented by approximately 65,000 clones; around nine tenths of them were singletons. The ten largest clonotypes hold 8% of the sample. The specimen was peripheral blood mononuclear cells (PBMCs), collected before the fourth cycle of nivolumab. These receptors were collected from a human donor with classical Hodgkin lymphoma.

Note on this clone: This sample also contains other DNA sequences that code for the same CDR3. The chain joins TRBV19 to TRBJ1-5; tentatively, D is TRBD1 (5 bases). V gave up 3 bases and J gave up 1 base, with 10 bases separating them. This CDR3 is built from 15 residues. Germline V CDR1 and CDR2: LNHDA, SQIVND (reference sequence). Here the CDR3 DNA reads TGTGCCAGTAGTATGGGGAGGGGAAGCAATCAGCCCCAGCATTTT. This codes for CASSMGRGSNQPQHF.

The gene calls are TRBV27 and TRBJ2-3, with 7 bases that match TRBD2. This CDR3 contains 17 residues. The germline CDR1 and CDR2 sequences are MNHEY and SMNVEV (reference sequence). Trimming cost V 4 bases and J 6 bases; bases outside gene matches: 16. The CDR3 protein is CASSWGVLGLGTDTQYF. The CDR3 nucleotides are TGTGCCAGCAGTTGGGGTGTTTTAGGACTAGGAACCGATACGCAGTATTTT.

V gene TRBV4-1 combines with J gene TRBJ2-7; 7 positions match TRBD1. This CDR3 is built from 15 residues. V lost 3 bases, J lost 4 bases, and 9 bases stayed unmatched. In germline, CDR1 is MGHRA, CDR2 YSYEKL. The CDR3 sequence is CASSHPGTEGYEQYF. For the CDR3, the DNA is TGCGCCAGCAGCCACCCCGGGACAGAAGGTTACGAGCAGTACTTC.

The V call is TRBV28, the J call TRBJ2-5, with TRBD2 matching 9 bases. V lost 3 bases to trimming and J lost 3 bases; unmatched junction nucleotides: 5. The CDR3 length is 15 residues. Germline CDR1 is MDHEN and CDR2 is SYDVKM. DNA for the CDR3: TGTGCCAGCAGTTTGGCTAGCGGGAAGGAAGAGACCCAGTACTTC. Its translation: CASSLASGKEETQYF.

The genes are TRBV2 and TRBJ2-5; D unresolved. V was clipped by 1 base and J by 0 bases, with 3 bases between them. Germline loops: CDR1 SNHLY, CDR2 FYNNEI. The CDR3 is 13 residues long. The CDR3 region is CASSEGYQETQYF. The CDR3 bases are TGTGCCAGCAGTGAAGGATACCAAGAGACCCAGTACTTC.

The V gene is TRBV29-1, the J gene TRBJ1-4, with a possible D match to TRBD1 (6 bases). This CDR3 region has 13 residues. Germline lookup yields CDR1 SQVTM and CDR2 ANQGSEA. Between the trimmed V and J ends, which lost 7 bases and 7 bases, there was a span of 16 bases. CDR3 in amino acids: CSASGAEGEKLFF. The CDR3 nucleotides read TGCAGCGCTTCAGGGGCAGAAGGTGAAAAACTGTTTTTT. Full variable domain (missing parts from reference TRBV29-1 and TRBJ1-4): SAVISQKPSRDICQRGTSLTIQCQVDSQVTMMFWYRQQPGQSLTLIATANQGSEATYESGFVIDKFPISRPNLTFSTLTVSNMSPEDSSIYLCSASGAEGEKLFFGSGTQLSVL.

This chain joins TRBV6-6 and TRBJ1-4; D unclear. This CDR3 comprises 14 residues. Per the germline V gene, CDR1 is MNHNY and CDR2 is SVGAGI (reference sequence). V was pared by 4 bases and J by 6 bases, with 12 bases between. The CDR3 loop reads CASSLGVSHEKLFF. The CDR3 DNA follows: TGTGCCAGCAGTTTGGGCGTGTCTCATGAAAAACTGTTTTTT.

Only one count was recorded for this clone. This chain uses TRBV7-9 with TRBJ1-4; D uncertain. The CDR3 is made up of 14 amino acids. CDR1 is SEHNR and CDR2 is FQNEAQ in the germline V gene (reference sequence). The V end was cut by 0 bases, the J end by 8 bases, with 10 bases between. CDR3 DNA sequence: TGTGCCAGCAGCTTAGCTGGGGAGAGGGAAAAACTGTTTTTT. This sequence encodes CASSLAGEREKLFF.

The CDR3 is CASSRGAGGNTIYF. As DNA, the CDR3 is TGTGCCAGCAGCCGCGGGGCTGGTGGAAACACCATATATTTT. The rearrangement uses TRBV28 and TRBJ1-3; possible D gene TRBD1, 5 bases. Trimming removed 6 bases from V and 3 bases from J, with 12 bases in between. CDR1 MDHEN and CDR2 SYDVKM come from the germline V gene. The CDR3 runs to 14 residues. The full variable domain, with the rest looked up from reference TRBV28 and TRBJ1-3, is DVKVTQSSRYLVKRTGEKVFLECVQDMDHENMFWYRQDPGLGLRLIYFSYDVKMKEKGDIPEGYSVSREKKERFSLILESASTNQTSMYLCASSRGAGGNTIYFGEGSWLTVV.

The chain recombines TRBV28 with TRBJ1-5, with D unclear. The germline gives CDR1 MDHEN, CDR2 SYDVKM. This CDR3 is built from 11 residues. The V end was cut by 5 bases, the J end by 15 bases, with 14 bases between. CDR3 amino acids: CASSHGPFLHF. The CDR3, as DNA: TGTGCCAGCAGTCACGGTCCCTTCCTGCATTTT.

In DNA form, the CDR3 reads TGTGCCAGCAGCTTAGGTCGGGATTCCTACGAGCAGTACTTC. Translation gives CASSLGRDSYEQYF. The rearrangement uses TRBV7-9 and TRBJ2-7; a possible D gene is TRBD2 (5 bases). The CDR3 contains 14 residues. Trimming removed 1 base from V and 1 base from J, with 8 bases in between. The germline gives CDR1 SEHNR, CDR2 FQNEAQ (reference sequence).